These T cell receptor beta chains were read from a single sample in a study of T cells in Graves' hyperthyroidism and ophthalmopathy. TCRdb independently ran MiXCR on the multiplex PCR reads; one entry per CDR3 protein. The table lists a few hundred thousand distinct CDR3 sequences, about 13% of them singletons. Sequencing was carried out using blood. All receptors come from a woman under 30 with Graves' hyperthyroidism. Both conserved end residues are part of each CDR3. A D gene is named only where the DNA matches it firmly. For some rows the clone size is stated as once, few or many, or as a class when expanded; others skip it.

length: 12
V: TRBV5-6
D: .
size: many
J: TRBJ2-5
DNA: TGTGCCAGCAGCTTGGTGACCGAGACCCAGTACTTC
CDR3: CASSLVTETQYF

length: 13
V: TRBV28
D: .
size: many
J: TRBJ1-1
DNA: TGTGCCAGCAGTCAACAGGGTGACACTGAAGCTTTCTTT
CDR3: CASSQQGDTEAFF

length: 17
V: TRBV4-1
D: TRBD1
size: few
J: TRBJ2-3
DNA: TGCGCCAGCAGCCAAGAGATGGCGACAGGGGTCACAGATACGCAGTATTTT
CDR3: CASSQEMATGVTDTQYF

length: 11
V: TRBV12-3/TRBV12-4
D: .
size: many
J: TRBJ2-1
DNA: TGTGCCAGCAGTTTACGGAGGGAGCAGTTCTTC
CDR3: CASSLRREQFF

length: 17
V: TRBV4-3
D: TRBD2
size: .
J: TRBJ2-2
DNA: TGCGCCAGCAGCCAGTGGGGCGGGAGGGCGAACACCGGGGAGCTGTTTTTT
CDR3: CASSQWGGRANTGELFF

length: 14
V: TRBV28
D: TRBD2
size: many
J: TRBJ2-2
DNA: TGTGCCAGCAAAGGGCTAGCGGGGGCCGGGGAGCTGTTTTTT
CDR3: CASKGLAGAGELFF

length: 16
V: TRBV28
D: .
size: many
J: TRBJ1-1
DNA: TGTGCCAGCAGGTCGTTACGGGGGCGCCTAGGCACTGAAGCTTTCTTT
CDR3: CASRSLRGRLGTEAFF

length: 16
V: TRBV7-2
D: .
size: many
J: TRBJ1-2
DNA: TGTGCCAGCAGCCAGGACCCGAGGGGCCGGACCTATGGCTACACCTTC
CDR3: CASSQDPRGRTYGYTF

length: 11
V: TRBV6-1
D: .
size: many
J: TRBJ2-5
DNA: TGTGCCAGCAGTCAATCTGAGACCCAGTACTTC
CDR3: CASSQSETQYF

length: 15
V: TRBV7-7
D: TRBD1
size: few
J: TRBJ2-5
DNA: TGTGCTAGCAGCAACGGACAGGGTCTTCAAGAGACCCAGTACTTC
CDR3: CASSNGQGLQETQYF

length: 17
V: TRBV18
D: .
size: many
J: TRBJ2-1
DNA: TGTGCCAGCTCACCCCTGACTACATCAAGCTCCTACAATGAGCAGTTCTTC
CDR3: CASSPLTTSSSYNEQFF

length: 16
V: TRBV28
D: TRBD1
size: many
J: TRBJ1-6
DNA: TGTGCCAGCAGTTTATTTGGGGACAGCTATAATTCACCCCTCCACTTT
CDR3: CASSLFGDSYNSPLHF

length: 15
V: TRBV20-1
D: TRBD2
size: few
J: TRBJ2-3
DNA: TGCAGTGCCCTACTAGCGGGAGGGCCTGGAGATACGCAGTATTTT
CDR3: CSALLAGGPGDTQYF

length: 14
V: TRBV11-2
D: .
size: many
J: TRBJ2-7
DNA: TGTGCCAGCAGCTTAGCACTAACCAGCTACGAGCAGTACTTC
CDR3: CASSLALTSYEQYF

length: 17
V: TRBV20-1
D: TRBD2
size: .
J: TRBJ2-3
DNA: TGCAGTGCTAGAGCCGGGACTAGGGGGTCTAGCACAGATACGCAGTATTTT
CDR3: CSARAGTRGSSTDTQYF

length: 16
V: TRBV4-3
D: .
size: .
J: TRBJ2-7
DNA: TGCGCCAGCAGCCAAGAGAGCCAAAGCTCCTACAATGAGCAGTACTTC
CDR3: CASSQESQSSYNEQYF

length: 16
V: TRBV9
D: TRBD2
size: .
J: TRBJ2-1
DNA: TGTGCCAGCAGCGTAGATGGTAGCGGGAGCTTTAATGAGCAGTTCTTC
CDR3: CASSVDGSGSFNEQFF

length: 15
V: TRBV11-2
D: TRBD1
size: many
J: TRBJ1-4
DNA: TGTGCCAGCAGCCGCTCGGGACAGCTAAATGAAAAACTGTTTTTT
CDR3: CASSRSGQLNEKLFF

length: 13
V: TRBV20-1
D: .
size: .
J: TRBJ1-3
DNA: TGCAGTGCTGGCTTAAACTCTGGAAACACCATATATTTT
CDR3: CSAGLNSGNTIYF

length: 16
V: TRBV5-1
D: TRBD1
size: many
J: TRBJ2-7
DNA: TGCGCCAGCAGCTCCAGGGGGCTGGACCGGGCCTACGAGCAGTACTTC
CDR3: CASSSRGLDRAYEQYF

length: 11
V: TRBV6-1
D: TRBD1
size: many
J: TRBJ2-1
DNA: TGTGCCAGCAGAGAGACAGGGGAGCAGTTCTTC
CDR3: CASRETGEQFF

length: 14
V: TRBV2
D: .
size: many
J: TRBJ1-1
DNA: TGTGCCAGCAAACAGGGCGATGTTGGGACTGAAGCTTTCTTT
CDR3: CASKQGDVGTEAFF

length: 15
V: TRBV4-1
D: TRBD1
size: many
J: TRBJ2-7
DNA: TGCGCCAGCAGCCTAACCGGGACAGGGAACTACGAGCAGTACTTC
CDR3: CASSLTGTGNYEQYF

length: 15
V: TRBV12-5
D: TRBD1
size: many
J: TRBJ1-2
DNA: TGTGCTAGTGGTTTGGGGGCCCAGGGGGTCTATGGCTACACCTTC
CDR3: CASGLGAQGVYGYTF

length: 15
V: TRBV3-1
D: TRBD1
size: many
J: TRBJ1-5
DNA: TGTGCCAGCAGCCGGGGGACAGGGGGTAATCAGCCCCAGCATTTT
CDR3: CASSRGTGGNQPQHF

length: 14
V: TRBV29-1
D: .
size: once
J: TRBJ1-1
DNA: TGCGGCGTTGAAGGCAGGATACAGAACACTGAAGCTTTCTTT
CDR3: CGVEGRIQNTEAFF

length: 14
V: TRBV4-3
D: .
size: .
J: TRBJ2-3
DNA: TGCGCCAGCAGCCAAGAAAGAAATGGAGATACGCAGTATTTT
CDR3: CASSQERNGDTQYF

length: 14
V: TRBV6-1
D: TRBD1
size: .
J: TRBJ2-7
DNA: TGTGCCAGCTCGAGGACAGGGGGCAGCTGCGAGCAGTACTTC
CDR3: CASSRTGGSCEQYF

length: 15
V: TRBV15
D: .
size: few
J: TRBJ2-1
DNA: TGTGCCACCAGCAGAGGACTAGCCAGGGGTAATGAGCAGTTCTTC
CDR3: CATSRGLARGNEQFF

length: 14
V: TRBV6-1
D: .
size: few
J: TRBJ1-1
DNA: TGTGCCAGCAGTAGGACGGGACTCGAGACTGAAGCTTTCTTT
CDR3: CASSRTGLETEAFF

length: 15
V: TRBV10-3
D: .
size: many
J: TRBJ2-7
DNA: TGTGCCATCAGTGAGAGACCTAGCTCGCGCTACGAGCAGTACTTC
CDR3: CAISERPSSRYEQYF

length: 17
V: TRBV6-1
D: TRBD1
size: many
J: TRBJ1-1
DNA: TGTGCCAGCAGTGAAGCGGCGGTTGGGACAGCCTACACTGAAGCTTTCTTT
CDR3: CASSEAAVGTAYTEAFF

length: 15
V: TRBV5-5
D: TRBD1
size: many
J: TRBJ2-1
DNA: TGTGCCAGCAGCTCGCCGGGACAGGGGAGAGGTGAGCAGTTCTTC
CDR3: CASSSPGQGRGEQFF

length: 13
V: TRBV28
D: .
size: many
J: TRBJ1-5
DNA: TGTGCCAGCGGGACGGATAGCAATCAGCCCCAGCATTTT
CDR3: CASGTDSNQPQHF

length: 15
V: TRBV19
D: TRBD2
size: few
J: TRBJ2-1
DNA: TGTGCCAGTAGTACTCAGCTGGGGATAGCGGGCGAGCAGTTCTTC
CDR3: CASSTQLGIAGEQFF

length: 14
V: TRBV28
D: .
size: .
J: TRBJ2-3
DNA: TGTGCCAGCAGGTCGGGACGGTACACAGATACGCAGTATTTT
CDR3: CASRSGRYTDTQYF

length: 12
V: TRBV28
D: .
size: many
J: TRBJ1-5
DNA: TGTGCCAGCAGTTTAATGAATCAGCCCCAGCATTTT
CDR3: CASSLMNQPQHF